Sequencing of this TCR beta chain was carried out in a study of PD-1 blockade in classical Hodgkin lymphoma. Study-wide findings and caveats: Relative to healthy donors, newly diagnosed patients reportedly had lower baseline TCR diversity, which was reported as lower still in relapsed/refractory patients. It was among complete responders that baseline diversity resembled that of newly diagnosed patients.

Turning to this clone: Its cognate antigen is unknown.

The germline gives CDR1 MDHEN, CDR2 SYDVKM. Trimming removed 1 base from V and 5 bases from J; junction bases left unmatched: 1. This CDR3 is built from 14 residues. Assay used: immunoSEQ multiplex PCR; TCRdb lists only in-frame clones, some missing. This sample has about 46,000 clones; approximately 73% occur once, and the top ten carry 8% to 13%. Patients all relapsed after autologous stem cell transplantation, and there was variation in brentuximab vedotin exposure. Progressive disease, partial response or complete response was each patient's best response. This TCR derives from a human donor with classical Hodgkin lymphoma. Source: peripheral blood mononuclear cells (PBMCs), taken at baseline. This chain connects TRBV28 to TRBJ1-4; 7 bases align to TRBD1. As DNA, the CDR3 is TGTGCCAGCAGTTTATCCAGGGGGAATGAAAAACTGTTTTTT. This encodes CASSLSRGNEKLFF. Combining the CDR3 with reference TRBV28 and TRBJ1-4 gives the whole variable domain DVKVTQSSRYLVKRTGEKVFLECVQDMDHENMFWYRQDPGLGLRLIYFSYDVKMKEKGDIPEGYSVSREKKERFSLILESASTNQTSMYLCASSLSRGNEKLFFGSGTQLSVL.